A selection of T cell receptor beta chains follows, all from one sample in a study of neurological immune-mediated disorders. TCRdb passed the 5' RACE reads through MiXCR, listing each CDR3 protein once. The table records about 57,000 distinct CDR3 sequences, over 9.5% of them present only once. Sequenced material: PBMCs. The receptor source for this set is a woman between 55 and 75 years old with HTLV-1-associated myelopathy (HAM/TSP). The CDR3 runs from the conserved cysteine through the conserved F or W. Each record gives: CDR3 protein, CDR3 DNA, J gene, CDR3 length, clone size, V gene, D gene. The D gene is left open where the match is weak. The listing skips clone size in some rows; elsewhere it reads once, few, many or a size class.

CDR3 protein: CASKGPENTGELFF; CDR3 DNA: TGTGCCAGCAAGGGGCCTGAGAACACCGGGGAGCTGTTTTTT; J gene: TRBJ2-2; CDR3 length: 14; clone size: many; V gene: TRBV7-2; D gene: .
CDR3 protein: CATSQTRNEQFF; CDR3 DNA: TGTGCCACCAGTCAGACTAGAAATGAGCAGTTCTTC; J gene: TRBJ2-1; CDR3 length: 12; clone size: many; V gene: TRBV24-1; D gene: .
CDR3 protein: CVSSLAFGQGGTEAFF; CDR3 DNA: TGTGTCAGCAGCTTGGCGTTCGGACAGGGAGGAACTGAAGCTTTCTTT; J gene: TRBJ1-1; CDR3 length: 16; clone size: .; V gene: TRBV5-1; D gene: TRBD1
CDR3 protein: CASSLEVAVNTIYF; CDR3 DNA: TGCGCCAGCAGCCTAGAGGTGGCTGTAAACACCATATATTTT; J gene: TRBJ1-3; CDR3 length: 14; clone size: .; V gene: TRBV4-1; D gene: .
CDR3 protein: CSVLTWGSGNEQFF; CDR3 DNA: TGCAGCGTGCTGACATGGGGCAGTGGGAATGAGCAGTTCTTC; J gene: TRBJ2-1; CDR3 length: 14; clone size: .; V gene: TRBV29-1; D gene: .
CDR3 protein: CASSTRNTGELFF; CDR3 DNA: TGTGCCAGCAGTACAAGGAACACCGGGGAGCTGTTTTTT; J gene: TRBJ2-2; CDR3 length: 13; clone size: many; V gene: TRBV6-5; D gene: .
CDR3 protein: CASSHRVSSYNEQFF; CDR3 DNA: TGTGCCAGCAGCCACCGGGTTAGCTCCTACAATGAGCAGTTCTTC; J gene: TRBJ2-1; CDR3 length: 15; clone size: many; V gene: TRBV7-2; D gene: .
CDR3 protein: CASSSSSGRAANEQFF; CDR3 DNA: TGTGCCAGCAGTTCCAGTAGCGGGAGGGCCGCCAATGAGCAGTTCTTC; J gene: TRBJ2-1; CDR3 length: 16; clone size: many; V gene: TRBV28; D gene: TRBD2
CDR3 protein: CASSPSGVTGELFF; CDR3 DNA: TGTGCCAGCAGCCCCTCTGGCGTTACCGGGGAGCTGTTTTTT; J gene: TRBJ2-2; CDR3 length: 14; clone size: many; V gene: TRBV7-8; D gene: .
CDR3 protein: CASSSGVDGELFF; CDR3 DNA: TGTGCCAGCAGTTCGGGAGTAGACGGGGAGCTGTTTTTT; J gene: TRBJ2-2; CDR3 length: 13; clone size: many; V gene: TRBV5-6; D gene: .
CDR3 protein: CSVERGAGGYTF; CDR3 DNA: TGCAGCGTTGAACGGGGGGCGGGTGGCTACACCTTC; J gene: TRBJ1-2; CDR3 length: 12; clone size: .; V gene: TRBV29-1; D gene: .
CDR3 protein: CASSWNLGQQETQYF; CDR3 DNA: TGTGCCAGCAGCTGGAATTTAGGGCAGCAAGAGACCCAGTACTTC; J gene: TRBJ2-5; CDR3 length: 15; clone size: .; V gene: TRBV4-2; D gene: .
CDR3 protein: CASSEYSEAFF; CDR3 DNA: TGTGCCAGCAGTGAATACTCTGAAGCTTTCTTT; J gene: TRBJ1-1; CDR3 length: 11; clone size: .; V gene: TRBV6-1; D gene: .
CDR3 protein: CASGHPELGEQFF; CDR3 DNA: TGTGCCAGCGGCCATCCGGAGTTAGGTGAGCAGTTCTTC; J gene: TRBJ2-1; CDR3 length: 13; clone size: many; V gene: TRBV27; D gene: .
CDR3 protein: CASSQGNQPQHF; CDR3 DNA: TGTGCCAGCAGCCAAGGGAATCAGCCCCAGCATTTT; J gene: TRBJ1-5; CDR3 length: 12; clone size: many; V gene: TRBV3-1; D gene: .
CDR3 protein: CASSPRWDSYEQYF; CDR3 DNA: TGTGCCAGCAGCCCACGATGGGACTCCTACGAGCAGTACTTC; J gene: TRBJ2-7; CDR3 length: 14; clone size: many; V gene: TRBV7-2; D gene: .
CDR3 protein: CASSLNDGSAKNIQYF; CDR3 DNA: TGCGCCAGCAGCTTGAATGACGGCTCAGCCAAAAACATTCAGTACTTC; J gene: TRBJ2-4; CDR3 length: 16; clone size: medium-sized; V gene: TRBV5-1; D gene: .
CDR3 protein: CASSYHVQEGPSSYNSPLHF; CDR3 DNA: TGTGCCAGCAGTTATCATGTTCAAGAGGGTCCGAGCTCCTATAATTCACCCCTCCACTTT; J gene: TRBJ1-6; CDR3 length: 20; clone size: .; V gene: TRBV6-2/TRBV6-3; D gene: .
CDR3 protein: CASSYGQPSYNEQFF; CDR3 DNA: TGTGCCAGCAGTTACGGGCAACCGTCCTACAATGAGCAGTTCTTC; J gene: TRBJ2-1; CDR3 length: 15; clone size: few; V gene: TRBV6-5; D gene: .
CDR3 protein: CASSQAQGGYQNEQFF; CDR3 DNA: TGTGCCAGCAGTCAAGCACAGGGGGGTTATCAGAATGAGCAGTTCTTC; J gene: TRBJ2-1; CDR3 length: 16; clone size: many; V gene: TRBV12-3/TRBV12-4; D gene: TRBD1
CDR3 protein: CASSLEAGTYEQYF; CDR3 DNA: TGCGCCAGCAGCTTGGAGGCAGGGACCTACGAGCAGTACTTC; J gene: TRBJ2-7; CDR3 length: 14; clone size: many; V gene: TRBV5-1; D gene: .
CDR3 protein: CASRDGGTNTDTQYF; CDR3 DNA: TGTGCCAGCAGGGACGGCGGGACTAACACAGATACGCAGTATTTT; J gene: TRBJ2-3; CDR3 length: 15; clone size: once; V gene: TRBV5-1; D gene: TRBD2
CDR3 protein: CASSRAAEGLYNEQFF; CDR3 DNA: TGTGCCAGCAGTCGAGCCGCGGAGGGCCTCTACAATGAGCAGTTCTTC; J gene: TRBJ2-1; CDR3 length: 16; clone size: .; V gene: TRBV27; D gene: .
CDR3 protein: CASSYGTGRSSYEQYF; CDR3 DNA: TGTGCCAGCAGTTACGGGACGGGACGGAGCTCCTACGAGCAGTACTTC; J gene: TRBJ2-7; CDR3 length: 16; clone size: many; V gene: TRBV6-6; D gene: .
CDR3 protein: CASSPYPGQQTGELFF; CDR3 DNA: TGTGCCAGCAGCCCGTACCCCGGCCAGCAGACCGGGGAGCTGTTTTTT; J gene: TRBJ2-2; CDR3 length: 16; clone size: many; V gene: TRBV5-6; D gene: .
CDR3 protein: CASSYPTGYNEQFF; CDR3 DNA: TGCGCCAGCAGCTACCCGACAGGGTACAATGAGCAGTTCTTC; J gene: TRBJ2-1; CDR3 length: 14; clone size: .; V gene: TRBV5-1; D gene: TRBD1
CDR3 protein: CASSLRDGQRDTQYF; CDR3 DNA: TGCGCCAGCAGCCTCCGGGACGGGCAGAGAGATACGCAGTATTTT; J gene: TRBJ2-3; CDR3 length: 15; clone size: many; V gene: TRBV4-1; D gene: .
CDR3 protein: CASTISGSQETQYF; CDR3 DNA: TGTGCCAGCACCATAAGCGGAAGCCAAGAGACCCAGTACTTC; J gene: TRBJ2-5; CDR3 length: 14; clone size: many; V gene: TRBV12-3/TRBV12-4; D gene: .
CDR3 protein: CASSRTSGSYEQFF; CDR3 DNA: TGTGCCAGCAGTCGGACTAGCGGGAGCTATGAGCAGTTCTTC; J gene: TRBJ2-1; CDR3 length: 14; clone size: many; V gene: TRBV6-2/TRBV6-3; D gene: TRBD2
CDR3 protein: CSASAGLGLAGGTYEQYF; CDR3 DNA: TGCAGTGCTAGTGCGGGGCTGGGACTAGCGGGCGGCACCTACGAGCAGTACTTC; J gene: TRBJ2-7; CDR3 length: 18; clone size: many; V gene: TRBV20-1; D gene: TRBD2
CDR3 protein: CASSQRDTGELFF; CDR3 DNA: TGTGCCAGCAGCCAGCGGGACACCGGGGAGCTGTTTTTT; J gene: TRBJ2-2; CDR3 length: 13; clone size: many; V gene: TRBV7-9; D gene: .
CDR3 protein: CASSLSGDTYNEQFF; CDR3 DNA: TGCGCCAGCAGCTTAAGCGGGGACACCTACAATGAGCAGTTCTTC; J gene: TRBJ2-1; CDR3 length: 15; clone size: many; V gene: TRBV5-1; D gene: .
CDR3 protein: CSVEGGGYEQYF; CDR3 DNA: TGCAGCGTTGAGGGGGGTGGCTACGAGCAGTACTTC; J gene: TRBJ2-7; CDR3 length: 12; clone size: many; V gene: TRBV29-1; D gene: .
CDR3 protein: CSASRGDQPQHF; CDR3 DNA: TGCAGTGCTAGCAGGGGCGATCAGCCCCAGCATTTT; J gene: TRBJ1-5; CDR3 length: 12; clone size: many; V gene: TRBV20-1; D gene: .
CDR3 protein: CASSPTASGREGQFF; CDR3 DNA: TGTGCCAGCAGCCCCACGGCTAGCGGGAGGGAGGGGCAGTTCTTC; J gene: TRBJ2-1; CDR3 length: 15; clone size: few; V gene: TRBV12-3/TRBV12-4; D gene: TRBD2
CDR3 protein: CASSLPRLGNEQFF; CDR3 DNA: TGTGCCAGCAGCTTGCCGCGGTTGGGCAATGAGCAGTTCTTC; J gene: TRBJ2-1; CDR3 length: 14; clone size: many; V gene: TRBV5-6; D gene: .
CDR3 protein: CASSLSWRTNEKLFF; CDR3 DNA: TGTGCCAGCAGCTTGAGTTGGAGAACGAATGAAAAACTGTTTTTT; J gene: TRBJ1-4; CDR3 length: 15; clone size: many; V gene: TRBV7-2; D gene: .
CDR3 protein: CASSRFRGVGELFF; CDR3 DNA: TGTGCCAGCAGTCGATTCAGGGGCGTTGGGGAGCTGTTTTTT; J gene: TRBJ2-2; CDR3 length: 14; clone size: many; V gene: TRBV12-3/TRBV12-4; D gene: .
CDR3 protein: CASSLGLRTSGRRNEQFF; CDR3 DNA: TGTGCCAGCAGCTTAGGCCTACGGACTAGCGGGAGGAGGAATGAGCAGTTCTTC; J gene: TRBJ2-1; CDR3 length: 18; clone size: few; V gene: TRBV13; D gene: TRBD2
CDR3 protein: CASSLRPGGLAGDITDTQYF; CDR3 DNA: TGTGCCAGCAGCTTAAGACCAGGGGGACTAGCGGGAGACATCACAGATACGCAGTATTTT; J gene: TRBJ2-3; CDR3 length: 20; clone size: many; V gene: TRBV7-2; D gene: TRBD2
CDR3 protein: CSARLGLAENTDTQYF; CDR3 DNA: TGCAGTGCTAGATTAGGTCTAGCGGAAAACACAGATACGCAGTATTTT; J gene: TRBJ2-3; CDR3 length: 16; clone size: many; V gene: TRBV20-1; D gene: TRBD2
CDR3 protein: CASSQGDPPGLGGGANVLTF; CDR3 DNA: TGTGCCAGCAGCCAAGGGGATCCCCCGGGACTCGGGGGGGGGGCCAACGTCCTGACTTTC; J gene: TRBJ2-6; CDR3 length: 20; clone size: many; V gene: TRBV4-2; D gene: TRBD2
CDR3 protein: CSASGTSSTPYEQYF; CDR3 DNA: TGCAGTGCTAGTGGGACTAGTTCCACCCCCTACGAGCAGTACTTC; J gene: TRBJ2-7; CDR3 length: 15; clone size: many; V gene: TRBV20-1; D gene: TRBD2
CDR3 protein: CASSPPENIQYF; CDR3 DNA: TGTGCCAGCTCACCACCCGAAAACATTCAGTACTTC; J gene: TRBJ2-4; CDR3 length: 12; clone size: many; V gene: TRBV18; D gene: .